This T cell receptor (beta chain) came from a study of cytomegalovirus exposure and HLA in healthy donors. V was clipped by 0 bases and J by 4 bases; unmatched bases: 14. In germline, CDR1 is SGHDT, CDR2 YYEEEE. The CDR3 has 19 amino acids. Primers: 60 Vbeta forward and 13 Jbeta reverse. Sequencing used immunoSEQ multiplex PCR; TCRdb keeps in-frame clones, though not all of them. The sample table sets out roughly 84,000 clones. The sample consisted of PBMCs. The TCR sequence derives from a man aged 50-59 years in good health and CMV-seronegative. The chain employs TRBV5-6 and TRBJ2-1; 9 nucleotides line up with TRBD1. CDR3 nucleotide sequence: TGTGCCAGCAGCTTGGAGTTTTCCCTGGGACAGGGTAGTTACAATGAGCAGTTCTTC. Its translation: CASSLEFSLGQGSYNEQFF.